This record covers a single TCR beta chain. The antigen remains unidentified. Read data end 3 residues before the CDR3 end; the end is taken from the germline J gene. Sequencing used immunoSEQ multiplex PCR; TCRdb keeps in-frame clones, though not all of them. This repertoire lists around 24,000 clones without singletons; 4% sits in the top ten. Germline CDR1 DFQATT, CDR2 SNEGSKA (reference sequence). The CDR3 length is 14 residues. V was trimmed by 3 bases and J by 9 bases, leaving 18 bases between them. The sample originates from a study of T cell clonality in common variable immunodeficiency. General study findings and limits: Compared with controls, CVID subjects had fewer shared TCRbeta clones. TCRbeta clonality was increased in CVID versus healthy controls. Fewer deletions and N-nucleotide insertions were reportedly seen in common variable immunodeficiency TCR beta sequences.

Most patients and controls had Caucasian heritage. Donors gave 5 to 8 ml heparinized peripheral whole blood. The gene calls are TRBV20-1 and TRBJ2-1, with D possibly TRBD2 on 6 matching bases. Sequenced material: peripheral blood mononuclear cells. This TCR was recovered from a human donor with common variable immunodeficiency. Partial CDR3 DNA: TGCAGTGCTAGTACTCGACTAGTCATGGGTGAG. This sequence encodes CSASTRLVMGE. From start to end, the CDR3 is CSASTRLVMGEQFF.